Presented here are 13 T cell receptor beta chains from one specimen sequenced in a study of T cells in Graves' hyperthyroidism and ophthalmopathy. RNA transcripts provided the source from which TCR beta CDR3 regions were amplified. Carried out on the TCR CDR3, a first-round RT-PCR used the HTBI primer set. TCRdb re-derived calls from the multiplex PCR reads in MiXCR, one entry per CDR3 protein. The sample lists around 540,000 distinct CDR3 sequences; approximately 44% were seen once. Sequencing used peripheral blood or thyroid tissue (not recorded which). The receptors come from a woman in her late teens or twenties with Graves' hyperthyroidism.

This clonotype was recorded many times. The CDR3 loop is CASRDRGQDGYTF. CDR3 nucleotide sequence: TGTGCCAGCAGGGACAGGGGGCAGGATGGCTACACCTTC. The chain uses TRBV7-9 and TRBJ1-2; TRBD1 aligns across 11 bases. CDR1 is SEHNR, CDR2 FQNEAQ, per germline (reference sequence). V lost 6 bases and J lost 6; bases outside the gene matches: 3. This CDR3 is 13 amino acids long.

Note on this clonotype: One end of the junction is discordant with germline, which a read error may explain. The chain carries TRBV2 and TRBJ2-3; TRBD2 matches at 8 bases. Germline CDR1 and CDR2: SNHLY and FYNNEI. The CDR3 runs 16 residues. This chain's CDR3 is CAISDGLAGKADTQYF. CDR3 DNA sequence: TGTGCCATCAGTGATGGGCTAGCGGGCAAGGCAGATACGCAGTATTTT.

This rearrangement joins TRBV7-8 to TRBJ2-5, with D unclear. Germline CDR1 and CDR2: SGHVS and FQNEAQ. This CDR3 has 14 amino acids. V shed 5 bases and J shed 2 bases, with 12 bases lying between them. The CDR3 DNA reads as TGTGCCAGCAGCCCCTGCAGGAAACAAGAGACCCAGTACTTC. This sequence encodes CASSPCRKQETQYF.

This clonotype appeared many times. The CDR3 region is CASSRQGLMNTEAFF. The CDR3 DNA follows: TGTGCCAGCAGCAGACAGGGGCTCATGAACACTGAAGCTTTCTTT. The genes are TRBV6-6 and TRBJ1-1; 8 bases map to TRBD1. This CDR3 has 15 amino acids. Germline V gives CDR1 MNHNY, CDR2 SVGAGI (reference sequence). The trim removed 6 bases at V and 0 bases at J, leaving 6 bases unmatched.

This clonotype appeared a single time. The gene calls are TRBV15 and TRBJ2-5, with a weak D call TRBD2 (5 bases). Trimming stripped 0 bases from V and 0 bases from J, with 11 bases between. Germline loops: CDR1 LNHNV, CDR2 YYDKDF (reference sequence). The CDR3 is made up of 16 amino acids. The CDR3 here is CATSRDAQADQETQYF. For the CDR3, the DNA is TGTGCCACCAGCAGAGATGCCCAAGCGGACCAAGAGACCCAGTACTTC.

The V call is TRBV5-1, the J call TRBJ2-7; TRBD2 matches at 8 bases. CDR1 and CDR2 from the germline V gene are SGHRS and YFSETQ. The length of the CDR3 is 15 residues. V shed 4 bases, J shed 5 bases, and the junction held 11 bases outside the gene matches. The CDR3 sequence: CASSKTSAAENEQYF. CDR3 sequence (DNA): TGCGCCAGCAGCAAGACTAGCGCGGCTGAAAACGAGCAGTACTTC.

This clonotype appeared many times. Compared with germline, one end of the junction differs, possibly owing to a read error. The chain combines TRBV7-7 with TRBJ2-5; 14 bases are a match to TRBD2. This CDR3 has 15 residues. From germline, CDR1 is SSHAT and CDR2 FNYEAQ (reference sequence). CDR3 DNA: TGTGCTAGCAGCCGACTAGCGGGAGGGATGGAGACCCAGTACTTC. This gives the protein CASSRLAGGMETQYF.

This clonotype was seen a few times. The gene calls are TRBV7-9 and TRBJ1-2, with D unclear. Trimming took 1 base from V and 4 from J, leaving 10 bases between them. CDR3 length equals 14 residues. The germline V gene encodes CDR1 SEHNR and CDR2 FQNEAQ (reference sequence). The CDR3 is CASSLGNRRYGYTF. CDR3 DNA sequence: TGTGCCAGCAGCTTAGGGAATCGGCGCTATGGCTACACCTTC.

V is TRBV10-3 and J is TRBJ1-6, with a possible D match to TRBD1 (6 bases). The CDR3 spans 13 residues. The V end lost 3 bases, the J end lost 13 bases, and 13 bases lay between the germline ends. Germline lookup yields CDR1 ENHRY and CDR2 SYGVKD. This chain's CDR3 is CAISDEGGSPLHF. The CDR3 DNA follows: TGTGCCATCAGTGACGAGGGGGGATCCCCCCTCCACTTT.

The chain uses TRBV2 and TRBJ2-3; 7 bases agree with TRBD2. The CDR3 extends over 13 amino acids. Germline CDR1 reads SNHLY; CDR2 reads FYNNEI. Unmatched junction bases numbered 3, after V lost 6 bases and J lost 3 bases. The CDR3 spells CASRTSRTDTQYF. DNA for the CDR3: TGTGCCAGCAGGACTAGCAGGACAGATACGCAGTATTTT.

The chain combines TRBV7-9 with TRBJ2-5, with 8 bases matching TRBD1. CDR1 is SEHNR and CDR2 is FQNEAQ in the germline V gene (reference sequence). The V and J ends lost 5 bases and 4 bases, in that order; junction bases with no gene match: 12. The CDR3 is made up of 16 amino acids. CDR3 DNA: TGTGCCAGCAGCGATATGTACCCAGGGGGCGGAGAGACCCAGTACTTC. Amino acids: CASSDMYPGGGETQYF.

This clonotype occurred many times. At one boundary the junction diverges from the germline segment, which might be a read error. The chain links TRBV5-1 to TRBJ2-7; D might be TRBD2 (6 bases). The V gene's germline CDR1 is SGHRS and CDR2 YFSETQ. The CDR3 consists of 13 residues. CDR3 sequence reads: CASSSGFGGEQYF. The DNA of the CDR3 is TGTGCCAGCAGCTCAGGGTTCGGGGGAGAGCAGTACTTC.

This clonotype was observed a handful of times. The genes are TRBV6-6 and TRBJ1-6; D is unclear. Looked up from germline, CDR1 is MNHNY and CDR2 is SVGAGI (reference sequence). The germline V and J ends were trimmed by 0 bases and 7 bases, with 10 bases remaining between them. The CDR3 is 15 amino acids. CDR3 nucleotides: TGTGCCAGCAGTTACTCCGGCAGGCTAAATTCACCCCTCCACTTT. The encoded protein is CASSYSGRLNSPLHF.